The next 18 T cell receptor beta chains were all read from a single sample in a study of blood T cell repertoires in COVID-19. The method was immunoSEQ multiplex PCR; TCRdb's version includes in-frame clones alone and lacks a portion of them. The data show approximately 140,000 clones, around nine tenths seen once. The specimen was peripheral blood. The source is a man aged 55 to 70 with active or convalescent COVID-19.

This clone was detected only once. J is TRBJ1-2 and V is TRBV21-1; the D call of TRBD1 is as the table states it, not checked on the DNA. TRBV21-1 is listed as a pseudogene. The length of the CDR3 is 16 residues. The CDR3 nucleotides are TGTGCCAGCAGCAAAGGGGCGGACAGGGGGCGACACGGCTACACCTTC. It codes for CASSKGADRGRHGYTF.

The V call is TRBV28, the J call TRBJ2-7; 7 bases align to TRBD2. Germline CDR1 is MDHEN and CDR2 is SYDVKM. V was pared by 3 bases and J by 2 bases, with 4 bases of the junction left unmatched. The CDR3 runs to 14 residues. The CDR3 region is CASSLGGSPYEQYF. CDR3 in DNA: TGTGCCAGCAGTTTGGGGGGGTCCCCCTACGAGCAGTACTTC.

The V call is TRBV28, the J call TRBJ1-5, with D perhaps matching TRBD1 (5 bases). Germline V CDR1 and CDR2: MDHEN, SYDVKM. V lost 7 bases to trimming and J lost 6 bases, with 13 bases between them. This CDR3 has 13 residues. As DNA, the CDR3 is TGTGCCAGCATTTCGGGGGTTGCTCAGCCCCAGCATTTT. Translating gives CASISGVAQPQHF.

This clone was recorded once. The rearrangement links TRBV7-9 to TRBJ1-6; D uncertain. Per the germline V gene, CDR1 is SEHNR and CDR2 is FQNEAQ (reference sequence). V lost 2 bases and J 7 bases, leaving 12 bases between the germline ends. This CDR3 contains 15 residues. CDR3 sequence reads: CASSLLPRSNSPLHF. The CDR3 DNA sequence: TGTGCCAGCAGCTTATTGCCCCGGTCGAATTCACCCCTCCACTTT.

CDR3 nucleotide sequence: TGTGCCAGCAGCGGAACTTGGGGCGAAAAACTGTTTTTT. This translates into CASSGTWGEKLFF. The chain links TRBV6-5 to TRBJ1-4; D possibly corresponds to TRBD1 (5 bases). Trimming cost V 6 bases and J 8 bases, with 13 bases left between them. The CDR3 runs 13 residues. Germline V gene sequence: CDR1 MNHEY, CDR2 SVGAGI.

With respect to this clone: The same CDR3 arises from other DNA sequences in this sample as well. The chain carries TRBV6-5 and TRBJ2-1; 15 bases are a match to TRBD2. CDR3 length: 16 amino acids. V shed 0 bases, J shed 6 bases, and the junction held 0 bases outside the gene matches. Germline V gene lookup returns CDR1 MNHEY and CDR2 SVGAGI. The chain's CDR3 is CASSYSGLAGGNEQFF. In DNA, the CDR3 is TGTGCCAGCAGTTACTCGGGACTAGCGGGAGGCAATGAGCAGTTCTTC.

The CDR3 region is CASTAYQGYYEQYF. As DNA, the CDR3 is TGTGCCAGCACCGCTTATCAGGGGTACTACGAGCAGTACTTC. The chain combines TRBV6-5 with TRBJ2-7, with D tentatively TRBD1 (6 bases). The CDR3 length is 14 residues. Trimming stripped 7 bases from V and 3 bases from J, with 16 bases between. Per germline, CDR1 MNHEY and CDR2 SVGAGI.

CDR3 nucleotides: TGTGCCAGCAGCGCCCCGTGGGGCAACACCGGGGAGCTGTTTTTT. Translated, it gives CASSAPWGNTGELFF. The chain is built from TRBV5-4 and TRBJ2-2, with TRBD1 as a possible D gene (5 bases). Trimming removed 4 bases from V and 2 bases from J, with 12 bases in between. Germline V gene data show CDR1 as SGHNT and CDR2 as YYREEE (reference sequence). This CDR3 is 15 amino acids long.

The CDR3 protein is CASSRAVSSYNEQFF. CDR3 nucleotide sequence: TGTGCCAGCAGCAGAGCGGTGAGCTCCTACAATGAGCAGTTCTTC. V gene TRBV5-8 combines with J gene TRBJ2-1; tentatively, D is TRBD2 (5 bases). The V and J ends lost 4 bases and 0 bases respectively, with 11 bases between them. The CDR3 has 15 amino acids. The V gene's germline CDR1 is SGHTS and CDR2 YDEGEE.

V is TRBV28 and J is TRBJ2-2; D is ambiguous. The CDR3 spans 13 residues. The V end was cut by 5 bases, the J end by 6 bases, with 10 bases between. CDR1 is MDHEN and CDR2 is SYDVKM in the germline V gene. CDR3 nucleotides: TGTGCCAGCAGTCTGAGGCCCCCCGGGGAGCTGTTTTTT. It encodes CASSLRPPGELFF.

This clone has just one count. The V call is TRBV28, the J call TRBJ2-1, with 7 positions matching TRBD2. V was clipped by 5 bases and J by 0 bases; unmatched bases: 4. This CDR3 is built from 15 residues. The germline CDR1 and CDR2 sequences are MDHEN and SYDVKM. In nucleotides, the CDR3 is TGTGCCAGCAGTGGGGAGGGGCGCTCCTACAATGAGCAGTTCTTC. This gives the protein CASSGEGRSYNEQFF.

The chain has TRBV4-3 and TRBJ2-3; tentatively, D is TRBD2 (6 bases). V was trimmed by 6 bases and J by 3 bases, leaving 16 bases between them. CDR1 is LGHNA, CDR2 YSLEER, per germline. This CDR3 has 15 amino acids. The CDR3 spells CASRNVGRGTDTQYF. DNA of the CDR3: TGCGCCAGCAGAAATGTCGGGAGAGGTACAGATACGCAGTATTTT.

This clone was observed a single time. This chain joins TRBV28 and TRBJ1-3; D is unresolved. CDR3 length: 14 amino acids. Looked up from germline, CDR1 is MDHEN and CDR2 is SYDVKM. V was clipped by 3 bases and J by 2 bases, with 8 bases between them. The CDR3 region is CASSFPGTGNTIYF. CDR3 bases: TGTGCCAGCAGTTTTCCCGGGACTGGAAACACCATATATTTT.

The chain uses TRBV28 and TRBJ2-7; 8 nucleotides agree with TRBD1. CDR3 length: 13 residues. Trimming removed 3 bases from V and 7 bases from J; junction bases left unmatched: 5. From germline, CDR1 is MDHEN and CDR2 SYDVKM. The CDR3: CASSFRRGREQYF. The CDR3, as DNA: TGTGCCAGCAGTTTTCGCAGGGGGCGGGAGCAGTACTTC.

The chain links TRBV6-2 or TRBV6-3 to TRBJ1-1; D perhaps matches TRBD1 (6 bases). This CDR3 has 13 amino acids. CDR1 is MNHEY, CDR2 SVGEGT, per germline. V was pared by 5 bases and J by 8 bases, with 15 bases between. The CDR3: CASSITGTSEAFF. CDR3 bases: TGTGCCAGCAGTATCACCGGGACAAGCGAAGCTTTCTTT.

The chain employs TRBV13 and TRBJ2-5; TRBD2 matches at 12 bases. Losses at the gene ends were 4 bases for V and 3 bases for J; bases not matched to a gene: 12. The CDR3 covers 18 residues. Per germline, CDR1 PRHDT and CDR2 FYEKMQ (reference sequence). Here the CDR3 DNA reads TGTGCCAGCAGCTCTGGGACTAGCGGGTATTTTGGGGAAGAGACCCAGTACTTC. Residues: CASSSGTSGYFGEETQYF.

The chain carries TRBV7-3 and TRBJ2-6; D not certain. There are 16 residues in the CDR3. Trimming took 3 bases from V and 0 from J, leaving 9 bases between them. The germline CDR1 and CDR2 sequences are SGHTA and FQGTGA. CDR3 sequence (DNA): TGTGCCAGCAGCTTGACCGGGTACTCTGGGGCCAACGTCCTGACTTTC. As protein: CASSLTGYSGANVLTF. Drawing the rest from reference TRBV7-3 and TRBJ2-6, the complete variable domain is GAGVSQTPSNKVTEKGKYVELRCDPISGHTALYWYRQSLGQGPEFLIYFQGTGAADDSGLPNDRFFAVRPEGSVSTLKIQRTERGDSAVYLCASSLTGYSGANVLTFGAGSRLTVL.

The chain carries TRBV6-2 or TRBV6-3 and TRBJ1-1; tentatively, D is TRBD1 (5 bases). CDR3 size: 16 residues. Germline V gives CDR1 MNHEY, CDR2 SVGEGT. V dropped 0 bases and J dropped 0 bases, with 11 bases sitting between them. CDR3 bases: TGTGCCAGCAGTTACTCGATAGGACAACTGAACACTGAAGCTTTCTTT. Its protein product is CASSYSIGQLNTEAFF.